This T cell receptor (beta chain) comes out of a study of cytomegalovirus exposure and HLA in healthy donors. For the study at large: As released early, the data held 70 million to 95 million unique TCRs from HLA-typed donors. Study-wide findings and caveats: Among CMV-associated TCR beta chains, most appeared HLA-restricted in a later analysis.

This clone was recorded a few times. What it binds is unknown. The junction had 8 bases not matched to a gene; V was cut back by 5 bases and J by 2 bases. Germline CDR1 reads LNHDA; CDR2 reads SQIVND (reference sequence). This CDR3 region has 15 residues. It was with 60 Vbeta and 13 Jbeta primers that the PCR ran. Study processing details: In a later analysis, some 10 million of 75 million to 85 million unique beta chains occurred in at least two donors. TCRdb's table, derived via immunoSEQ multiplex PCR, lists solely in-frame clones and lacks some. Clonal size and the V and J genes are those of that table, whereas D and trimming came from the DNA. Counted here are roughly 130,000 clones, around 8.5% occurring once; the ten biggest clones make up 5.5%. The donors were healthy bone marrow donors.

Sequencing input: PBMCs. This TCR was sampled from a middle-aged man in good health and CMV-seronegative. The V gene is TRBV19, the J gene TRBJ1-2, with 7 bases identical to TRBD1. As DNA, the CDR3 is TGTGCCAGTAGTCCCACCGAGGGGGCAAACTATGGCTACACCTTC. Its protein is CASSPTEGANYGYTF.